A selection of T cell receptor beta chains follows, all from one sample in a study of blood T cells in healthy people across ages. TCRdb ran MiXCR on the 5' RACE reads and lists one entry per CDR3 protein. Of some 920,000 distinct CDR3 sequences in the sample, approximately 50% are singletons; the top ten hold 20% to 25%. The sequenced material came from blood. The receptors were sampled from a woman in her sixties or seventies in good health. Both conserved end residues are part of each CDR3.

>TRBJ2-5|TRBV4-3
CASSQERRRQETQYF
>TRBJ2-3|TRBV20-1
CSARDLGTRGDTQYF
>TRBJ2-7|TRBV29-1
CSVEGSKAYEQYF
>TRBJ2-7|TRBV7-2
CASSLVRHRDEQYF
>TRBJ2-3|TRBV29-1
CSIVLVATDGGTQYF
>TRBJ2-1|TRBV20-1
CSADGAGGPSPEQFF
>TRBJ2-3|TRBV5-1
CASRASRLRSTDTQYF
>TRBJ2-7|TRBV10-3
CAISEDAAYEQYF
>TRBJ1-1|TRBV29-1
CSVERDTEAFF
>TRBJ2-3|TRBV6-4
CATSGPSGSNTQYF
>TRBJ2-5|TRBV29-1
CSENRGETQYF
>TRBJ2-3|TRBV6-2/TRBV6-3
CASNPGLAGKEQYF
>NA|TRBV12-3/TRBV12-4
CASSLNRGDETQYF
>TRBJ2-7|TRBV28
CASGAGLGEQYF
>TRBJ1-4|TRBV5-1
CASSPSESTNEKLFF
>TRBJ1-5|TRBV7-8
CASSNSQALGNQPQHF
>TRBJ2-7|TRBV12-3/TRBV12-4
CASSFHGQSPEQYF
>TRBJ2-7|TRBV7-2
CASSLRGLAGGGAYEQYF
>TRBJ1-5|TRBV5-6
CASSLWQTSNQPQHF
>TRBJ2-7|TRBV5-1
CASSWTSGRANEQYF
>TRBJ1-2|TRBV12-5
CASGLGPGLNYGYTF
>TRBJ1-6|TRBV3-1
CASSPVGGEQTPLHF
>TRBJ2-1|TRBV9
CASSPWGSGRASYNEQFF
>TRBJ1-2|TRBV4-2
CASSQVSARDSKYGYTF
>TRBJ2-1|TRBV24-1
CATSDATVDEQFF
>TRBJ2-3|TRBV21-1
CASSKSPRTGGDTQYF
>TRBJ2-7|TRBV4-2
CASSQEASGISYEQYF
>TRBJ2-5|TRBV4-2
CASSQDKGDVQYF
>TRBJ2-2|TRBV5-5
CASSFPRVTGELFF
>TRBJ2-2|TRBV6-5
CASQSRKLMNTGELFF
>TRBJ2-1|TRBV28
CATDQLSSGRNEQFF
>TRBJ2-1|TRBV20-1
CSAREKGGTYNEQFF
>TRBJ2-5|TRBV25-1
CASRDRVRDEQYF
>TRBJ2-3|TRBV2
CAGGETSGGTDTQYF
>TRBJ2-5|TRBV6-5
CASSRPQGATYTREYF
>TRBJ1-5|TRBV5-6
CASSLGTGFQPQHF
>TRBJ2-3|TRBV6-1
CATFPTLGDRDTQYF
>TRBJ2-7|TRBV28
CASRPRTGGKHEQYF
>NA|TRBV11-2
CASTPTGSYEQYF
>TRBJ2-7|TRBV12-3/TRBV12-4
CASSHDTGRDEQYF
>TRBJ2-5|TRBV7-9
CASSLAWKQTQYF
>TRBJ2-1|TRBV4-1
CASSQDRGGGPSYNEQFF